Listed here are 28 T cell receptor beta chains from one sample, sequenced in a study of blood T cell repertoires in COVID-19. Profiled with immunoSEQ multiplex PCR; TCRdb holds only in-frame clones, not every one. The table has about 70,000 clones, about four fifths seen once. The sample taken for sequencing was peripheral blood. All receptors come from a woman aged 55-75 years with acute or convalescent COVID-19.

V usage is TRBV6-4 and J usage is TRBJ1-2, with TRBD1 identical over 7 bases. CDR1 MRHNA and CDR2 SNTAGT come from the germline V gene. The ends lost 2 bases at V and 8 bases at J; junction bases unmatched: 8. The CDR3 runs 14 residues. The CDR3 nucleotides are TGTGCCAGCAGTGACCGTCCCGGGACAGAGGGCTACACCTTC. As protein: CASSDRPGTEGYTF.

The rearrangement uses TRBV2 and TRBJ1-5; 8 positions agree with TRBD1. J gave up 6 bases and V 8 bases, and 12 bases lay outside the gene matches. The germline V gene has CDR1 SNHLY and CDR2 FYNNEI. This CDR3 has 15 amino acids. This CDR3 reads CASGQGRGGSQPQHF. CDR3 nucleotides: TGTGCCAGCGGACAGGGTAGAGGTGGCAGTCAGCCCCAGCATTTT.

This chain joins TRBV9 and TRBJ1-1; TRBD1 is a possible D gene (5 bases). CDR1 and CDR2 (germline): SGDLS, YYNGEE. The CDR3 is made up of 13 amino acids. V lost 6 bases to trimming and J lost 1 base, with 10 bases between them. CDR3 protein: CASTGRGNTEAFF. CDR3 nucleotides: TGTGCCAGCACGGGGAGGGGGAACACTGAAGCTTTCTTT.

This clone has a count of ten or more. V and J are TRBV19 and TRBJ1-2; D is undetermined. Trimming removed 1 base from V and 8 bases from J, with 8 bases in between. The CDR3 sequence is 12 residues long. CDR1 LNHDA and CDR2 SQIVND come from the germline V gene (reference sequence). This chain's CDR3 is CASSIVTGGYTF. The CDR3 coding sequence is TGTGCCAGTAGTATAGTTACGGGAGGCTACACCTTC.

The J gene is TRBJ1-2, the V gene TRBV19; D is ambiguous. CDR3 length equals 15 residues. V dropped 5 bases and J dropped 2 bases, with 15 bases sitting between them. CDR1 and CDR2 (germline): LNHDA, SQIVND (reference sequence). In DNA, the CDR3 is TGTGCCAGTAGTTTACTGACGGGATACAACTATGGCTACACCTTC. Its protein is CASSLLTGYNYGYTF.

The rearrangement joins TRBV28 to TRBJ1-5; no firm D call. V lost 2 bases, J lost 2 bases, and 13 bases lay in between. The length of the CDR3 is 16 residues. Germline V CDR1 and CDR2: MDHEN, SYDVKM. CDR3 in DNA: TGTGCCAGCAGTTTACAGGAAGGGCGGGGCAATCAGCCCCAGCATTTT. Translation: CASSLQEGRGNQPQHF.

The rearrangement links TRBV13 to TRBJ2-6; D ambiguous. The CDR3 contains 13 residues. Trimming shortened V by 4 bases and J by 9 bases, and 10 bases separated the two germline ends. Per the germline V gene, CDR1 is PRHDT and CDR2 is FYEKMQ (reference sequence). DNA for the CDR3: TGTGCCAGCAGCTCCGGGTCCTACAACGTCCTGACTTTC. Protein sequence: CASSSGSYNVLTF.

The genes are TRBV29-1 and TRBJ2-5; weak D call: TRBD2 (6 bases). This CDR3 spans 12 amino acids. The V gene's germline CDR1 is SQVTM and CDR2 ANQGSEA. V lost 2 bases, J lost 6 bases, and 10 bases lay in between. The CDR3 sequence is CSVETSWKTQYF. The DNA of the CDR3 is TGCAGCGTTGAAACTAGCTGGAAGACCCAGTACTTC.

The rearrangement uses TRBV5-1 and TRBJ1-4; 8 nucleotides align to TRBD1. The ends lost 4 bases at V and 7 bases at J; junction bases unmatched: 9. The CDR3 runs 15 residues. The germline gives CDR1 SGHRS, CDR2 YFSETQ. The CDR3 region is CASSPGQGRSEKLFF. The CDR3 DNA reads TGCGCCAGCAGCCCTGGACAGGGACGAAGTGAAAAACTGTTTTTT.

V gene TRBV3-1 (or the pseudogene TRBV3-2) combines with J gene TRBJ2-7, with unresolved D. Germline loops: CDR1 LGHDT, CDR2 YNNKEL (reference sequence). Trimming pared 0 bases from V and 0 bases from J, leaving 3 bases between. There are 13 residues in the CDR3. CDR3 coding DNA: TGTGCCAGCAGCCAAGACGGCTCCTACGAGCAGTACTTC. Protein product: CASSQDGSYEQYF.

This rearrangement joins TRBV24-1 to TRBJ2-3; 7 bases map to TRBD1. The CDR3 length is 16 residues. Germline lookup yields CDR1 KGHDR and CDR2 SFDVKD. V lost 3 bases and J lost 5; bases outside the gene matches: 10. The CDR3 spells CATSDPTGVERDTQYF. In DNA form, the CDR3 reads TGTGCCACCAGTGATCCTACAGGGGTTGAGAGAGATACGCAGTATTTT.

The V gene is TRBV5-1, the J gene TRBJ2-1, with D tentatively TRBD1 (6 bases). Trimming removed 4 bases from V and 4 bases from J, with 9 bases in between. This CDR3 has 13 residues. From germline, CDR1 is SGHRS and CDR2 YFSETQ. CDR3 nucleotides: TGCGCCAGCAGCCAGGACAGTTACAATGAGCAGTTCTTC. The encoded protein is CASSQDSYNEQFF.

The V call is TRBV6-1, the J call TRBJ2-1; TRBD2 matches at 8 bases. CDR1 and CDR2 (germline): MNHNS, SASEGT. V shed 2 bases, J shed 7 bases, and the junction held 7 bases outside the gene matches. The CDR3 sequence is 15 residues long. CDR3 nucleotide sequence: TGTGCCAGCAGTGAAACAGGACTAGCAGGTAATGAGCAGTTCTTC. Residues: CASSETGLAGNEQFF.

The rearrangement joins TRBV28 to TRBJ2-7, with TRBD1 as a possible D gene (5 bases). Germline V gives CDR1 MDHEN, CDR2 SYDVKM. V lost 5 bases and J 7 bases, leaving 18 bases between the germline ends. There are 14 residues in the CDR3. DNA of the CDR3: TGTGCCAGCAGTCTCGACAGTAGCCTACGAGAGCAGTACTTC. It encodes CASSLDSSLREQYF.

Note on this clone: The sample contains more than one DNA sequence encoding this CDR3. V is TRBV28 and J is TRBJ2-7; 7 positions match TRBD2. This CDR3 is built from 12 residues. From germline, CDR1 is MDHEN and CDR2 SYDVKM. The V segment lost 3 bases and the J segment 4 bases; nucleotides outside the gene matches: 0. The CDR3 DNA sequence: TGTGCCAGCAGTTTGGGAGGGTACGAGCAGTACTTC. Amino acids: CASSLGGYEQYF.

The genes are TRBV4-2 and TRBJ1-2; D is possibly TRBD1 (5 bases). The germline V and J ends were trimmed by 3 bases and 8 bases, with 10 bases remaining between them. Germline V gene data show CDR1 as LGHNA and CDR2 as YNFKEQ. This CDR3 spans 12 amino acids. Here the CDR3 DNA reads TGTGCCAGCAGCCATAGGGAGGGGGGCTACACCTTC. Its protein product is CASSHREGGYTF.

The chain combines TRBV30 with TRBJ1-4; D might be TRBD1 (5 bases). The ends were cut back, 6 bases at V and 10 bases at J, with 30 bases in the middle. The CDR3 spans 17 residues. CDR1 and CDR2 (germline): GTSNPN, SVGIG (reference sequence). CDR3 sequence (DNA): TGTGCCTGTACAACAGGTTCTGGGACGGGGGTTATGGGAAAACTGTTTTTT. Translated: CACTTGSGTGVMGKLFF.

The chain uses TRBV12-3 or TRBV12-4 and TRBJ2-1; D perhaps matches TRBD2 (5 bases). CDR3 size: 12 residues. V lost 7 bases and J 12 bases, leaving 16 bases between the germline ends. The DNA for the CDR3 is TGTGCCAGCAAGGGTCCTCTCGAGGGGCAGTTCTTC. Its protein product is CASKGPLEGQFF.

The CDR3 loop reads CASSFGGAYGYTF. CDR3 DNA: TGTGCCAGCAGCTTTGGGGGGGCCTATGGCTACACCTTC. The chain employs TRBV7-3 and TRBJ1-2; a weak D match, TRBD1 (6 bases). The germline V and J ends were trimmed by 3 bases and 4 bases, with 9 bases remaining between them. The CDR3 contains 13 residues. Germline values: CDR1 SGHTA, CDR2 FQGTGA.

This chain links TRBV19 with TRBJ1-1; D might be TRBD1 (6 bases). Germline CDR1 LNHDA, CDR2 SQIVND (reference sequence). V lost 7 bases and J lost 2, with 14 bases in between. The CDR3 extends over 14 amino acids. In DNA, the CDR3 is TGTGCCAGTACCGAACAGGGTGGAAACACTGAAGCTTTCTTT. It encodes CASTEQGGNTEAFF.

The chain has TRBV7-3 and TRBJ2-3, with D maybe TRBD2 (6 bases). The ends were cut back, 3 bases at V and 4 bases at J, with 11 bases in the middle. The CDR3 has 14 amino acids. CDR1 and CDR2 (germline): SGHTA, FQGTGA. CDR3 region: CASSLTRSPDTQYF. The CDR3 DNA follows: TGTGCCAGCAGCTTGACTAGATCTCCAGATACGCAGTATTTT.

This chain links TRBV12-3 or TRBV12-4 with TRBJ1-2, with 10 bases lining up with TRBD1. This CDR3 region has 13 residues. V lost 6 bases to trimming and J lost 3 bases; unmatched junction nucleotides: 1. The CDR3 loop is CASRTGGDYGYTF. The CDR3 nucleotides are TGTGCCAGCAGGACAGGGGGCGACTATGGCTACACCTTC.

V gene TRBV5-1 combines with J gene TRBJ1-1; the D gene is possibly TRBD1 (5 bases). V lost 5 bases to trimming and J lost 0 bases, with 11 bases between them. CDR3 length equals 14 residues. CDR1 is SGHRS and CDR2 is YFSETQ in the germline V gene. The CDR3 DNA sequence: TGCGCCAGCAGTTCATCAGGGATGAACACTGAAGCTTTCTTT. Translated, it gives CASSSSGMNTEAFF.

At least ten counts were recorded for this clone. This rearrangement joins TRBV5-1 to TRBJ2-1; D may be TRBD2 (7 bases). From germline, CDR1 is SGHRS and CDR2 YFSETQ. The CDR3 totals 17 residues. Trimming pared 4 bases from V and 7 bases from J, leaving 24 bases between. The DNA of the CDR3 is TGCGCCAGCAGCCCTGGGGGGGCAATGCATAGTATAAATGAGCAGTTCTTC. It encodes CASSPGGAMHSINEQFF. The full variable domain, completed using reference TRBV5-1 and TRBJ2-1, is KAGVTQTPRYLIKTRGQQVTLSCSPISGHRSVSWYQQTPGQGLQFLFEYFSETQRNKGNFPGRFSGRQFSNSRSEMNVSTLELGDSALYLCASSPGGAMHSINEQFFGPGTRLTVL.

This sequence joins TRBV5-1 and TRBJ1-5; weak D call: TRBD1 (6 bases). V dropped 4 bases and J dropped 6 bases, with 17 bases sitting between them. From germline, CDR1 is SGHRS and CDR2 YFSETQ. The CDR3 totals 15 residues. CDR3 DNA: TGCGCCAGCAGCGCGACGGGGGGGGCGGTTCAGCCCCAGCATTTT. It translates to CASSATGGAVQPQHF. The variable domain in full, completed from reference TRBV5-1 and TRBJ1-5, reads KAGVTQTPRYLIKTRGQQVTLSCSPISGHRSVSWYQQTPGQGLQFLFEYFSETQRNKGNFPGRFSGRQFSNSRSEMNVSTLELGDSALYLCASSATGGAVQPQHFGDGTRLSIL.

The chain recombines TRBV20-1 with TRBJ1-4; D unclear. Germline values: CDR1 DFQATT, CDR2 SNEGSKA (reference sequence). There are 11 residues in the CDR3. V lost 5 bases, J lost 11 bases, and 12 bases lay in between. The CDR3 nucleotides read TGCAGTGCTGACGACACCCGGAAACTGTTTTTT. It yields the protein CSADDTRKLFF.

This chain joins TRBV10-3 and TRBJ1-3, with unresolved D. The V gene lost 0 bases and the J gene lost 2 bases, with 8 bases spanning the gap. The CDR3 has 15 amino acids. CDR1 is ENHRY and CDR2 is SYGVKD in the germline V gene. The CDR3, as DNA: TGTGCCATCAGTGAGTCGGGCAACGCTGGAAACACCATATATTTT. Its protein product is CAISESGNAGNTIYF.

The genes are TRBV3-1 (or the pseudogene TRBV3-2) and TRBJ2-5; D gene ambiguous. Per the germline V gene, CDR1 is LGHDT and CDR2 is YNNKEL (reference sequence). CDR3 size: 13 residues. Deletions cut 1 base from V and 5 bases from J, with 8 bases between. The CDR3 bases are TGTGCCAGCAGCCAAGTCTTCGTCGAGACCCAGTACTTC. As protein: CASSQVFVETQYF.